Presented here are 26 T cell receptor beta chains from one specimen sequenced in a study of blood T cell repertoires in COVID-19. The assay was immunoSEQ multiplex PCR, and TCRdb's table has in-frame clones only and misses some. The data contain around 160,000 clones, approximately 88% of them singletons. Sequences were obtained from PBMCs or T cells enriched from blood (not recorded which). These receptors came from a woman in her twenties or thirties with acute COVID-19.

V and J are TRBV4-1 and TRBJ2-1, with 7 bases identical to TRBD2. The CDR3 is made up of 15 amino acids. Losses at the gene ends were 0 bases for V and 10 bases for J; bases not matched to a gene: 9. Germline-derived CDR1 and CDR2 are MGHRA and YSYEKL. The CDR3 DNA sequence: TGCGCCAGCAGCCAAGAAAGGACTAGTCATAGGGAGCAGTTCTTC. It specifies CASSQERTSHREQFF.

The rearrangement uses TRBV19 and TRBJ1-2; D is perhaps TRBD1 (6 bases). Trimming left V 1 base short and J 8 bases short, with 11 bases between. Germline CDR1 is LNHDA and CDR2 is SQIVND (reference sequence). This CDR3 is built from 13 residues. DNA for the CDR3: TGTGCCAGTAGTATAGGAGGGGGACGCGGCTACACCTTC. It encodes CASSIGGGRGYTF.

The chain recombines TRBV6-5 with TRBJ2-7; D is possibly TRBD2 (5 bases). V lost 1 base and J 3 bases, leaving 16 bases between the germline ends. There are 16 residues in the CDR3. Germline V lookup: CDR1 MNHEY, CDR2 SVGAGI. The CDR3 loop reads CASSYFAPEAYYEQYF. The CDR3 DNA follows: TGTGCCAGCAGTTACTTTGCCCCGGAGGCCTACTACGAGCAGTACTTC.

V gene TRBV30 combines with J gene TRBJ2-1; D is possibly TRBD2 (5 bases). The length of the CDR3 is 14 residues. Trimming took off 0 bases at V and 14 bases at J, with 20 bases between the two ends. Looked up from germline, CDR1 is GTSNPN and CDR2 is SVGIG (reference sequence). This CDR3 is CAWSVTLGLPHEFF. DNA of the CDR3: TGTGCCTGGAGTGTAACACTCGGACTCCCTCACGAGTTCTTC.

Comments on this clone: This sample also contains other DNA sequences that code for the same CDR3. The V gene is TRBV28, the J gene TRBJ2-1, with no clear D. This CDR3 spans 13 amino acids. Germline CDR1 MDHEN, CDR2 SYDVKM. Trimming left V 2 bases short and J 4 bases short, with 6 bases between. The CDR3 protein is CASSLAAYNEQFF. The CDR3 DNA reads TGTGCCAGCAGTTTAGCGGCGTACAATGAGCAGTTCTTC.

The CDR3, as DNA: TGTGCCAGCAGTTTAGGCTCCTTTGAAGCGCGCCACGAGCAGTACTTC. It yields the protein CASSLGSFEARHEQYF. This chain connects TRBV28 to TRBJ2-7; no firm D call. The CDR3 totals 16 residues. CDR1 MDHEN and CDR2 SYDVKM come from the germline V gene. V was clipped by 2 bases and J by 5 bases, with 19 bases between them.

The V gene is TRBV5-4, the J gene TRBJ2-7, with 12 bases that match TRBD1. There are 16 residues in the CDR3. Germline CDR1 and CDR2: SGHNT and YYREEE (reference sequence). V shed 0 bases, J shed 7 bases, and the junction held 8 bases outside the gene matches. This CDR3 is CASSLDPGQGAGEQYF. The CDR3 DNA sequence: TGTGCCAGCAGCTTGGACCCGGGACAGGGGGCGGGTGAGCAGTACTTC.

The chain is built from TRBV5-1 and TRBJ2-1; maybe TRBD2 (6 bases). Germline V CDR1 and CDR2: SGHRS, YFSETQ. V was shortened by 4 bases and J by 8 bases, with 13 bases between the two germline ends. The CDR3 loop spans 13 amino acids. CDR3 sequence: CASSKGPGDEQFF. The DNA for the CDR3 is TGCGCCAGCAGCAAAGGCCCGGGGGATGAGCAGTTCTTC.

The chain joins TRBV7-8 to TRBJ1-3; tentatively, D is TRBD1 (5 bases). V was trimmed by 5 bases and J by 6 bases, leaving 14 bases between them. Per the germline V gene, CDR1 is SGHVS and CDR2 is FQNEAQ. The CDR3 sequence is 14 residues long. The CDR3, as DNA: TGTGCCAGCAGCCCGCTACCGGGGGAAAACACCATATATTTT. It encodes CASSPLPGENTIYF.

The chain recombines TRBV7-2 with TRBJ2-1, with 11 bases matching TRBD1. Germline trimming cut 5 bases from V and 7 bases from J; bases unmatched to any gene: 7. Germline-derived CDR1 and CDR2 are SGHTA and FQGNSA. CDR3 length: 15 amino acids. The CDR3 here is CASSPWTGGGNEQFF. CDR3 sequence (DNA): TGTGCCAGCAGCCCCTGGACAGGGGGCGGGAATGAGCAGTTCTTC.

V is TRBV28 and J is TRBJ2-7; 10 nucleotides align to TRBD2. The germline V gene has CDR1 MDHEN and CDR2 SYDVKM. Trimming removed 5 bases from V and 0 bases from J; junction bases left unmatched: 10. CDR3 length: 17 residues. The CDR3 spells CASSPTSASGSSYEQYF. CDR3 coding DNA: TGTGCCAGCAGTCCTACATCCGCTAGCGGGAGCTCCTACGAGCAGTACTTC.

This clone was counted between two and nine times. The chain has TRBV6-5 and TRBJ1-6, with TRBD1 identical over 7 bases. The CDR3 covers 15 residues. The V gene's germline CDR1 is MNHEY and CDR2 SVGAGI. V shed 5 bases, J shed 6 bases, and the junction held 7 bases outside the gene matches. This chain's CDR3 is CASSPRTGLNSPLHF. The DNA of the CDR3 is TGTGCCAGCAGTCCCAGGACAGGCCTTAATTCACCCCTCCACTTT.

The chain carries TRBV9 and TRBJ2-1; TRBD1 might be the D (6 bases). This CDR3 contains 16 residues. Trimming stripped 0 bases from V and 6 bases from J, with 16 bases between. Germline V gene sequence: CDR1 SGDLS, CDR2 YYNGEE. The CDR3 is CASSVVGGEGRNEQFF. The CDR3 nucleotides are TGTGCCAGCAGCGTAGTAGGGGGAGAGGGCCGCAATGAGCAGTTCTTC.

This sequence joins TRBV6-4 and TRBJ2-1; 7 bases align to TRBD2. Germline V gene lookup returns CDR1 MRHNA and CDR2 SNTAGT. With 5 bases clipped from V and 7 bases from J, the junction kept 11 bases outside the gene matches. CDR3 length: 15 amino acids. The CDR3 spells CASSNTSEPFNEQFF. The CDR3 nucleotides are TGTGCCAGCAGTAACACTAGCGAACCTTTTAATGAGCAGTTCTTC.

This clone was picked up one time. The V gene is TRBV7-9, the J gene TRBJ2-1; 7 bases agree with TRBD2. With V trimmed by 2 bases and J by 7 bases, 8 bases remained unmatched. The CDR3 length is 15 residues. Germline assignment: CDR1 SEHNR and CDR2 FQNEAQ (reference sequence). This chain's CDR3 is CASSLRAGDWNEQFF. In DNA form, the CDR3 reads TGTGCCAGCAGCTTAAGGGCGGGGGACTGGAATGAGCAGTTCTTC.

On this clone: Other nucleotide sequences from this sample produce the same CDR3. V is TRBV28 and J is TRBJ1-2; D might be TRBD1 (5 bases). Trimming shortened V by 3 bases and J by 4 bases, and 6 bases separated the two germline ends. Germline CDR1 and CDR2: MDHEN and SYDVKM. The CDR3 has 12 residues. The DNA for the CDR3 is TGTGCCAGCAGTTTGGGGGGCTATGGCTACACCTTC. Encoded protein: CASSLGGYGYTF.

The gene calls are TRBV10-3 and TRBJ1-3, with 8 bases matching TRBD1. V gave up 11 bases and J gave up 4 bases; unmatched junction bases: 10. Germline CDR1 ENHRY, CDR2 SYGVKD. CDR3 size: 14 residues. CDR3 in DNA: TGTGCCGCGGTACAGGGGGTAGCAGGAAACACCATATATTTT. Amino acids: CAAVQGVAGNTIYF.

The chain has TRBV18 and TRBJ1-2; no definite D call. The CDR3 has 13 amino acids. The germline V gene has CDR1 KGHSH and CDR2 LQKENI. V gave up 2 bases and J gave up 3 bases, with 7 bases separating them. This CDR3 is CASSPNRDYGYTF. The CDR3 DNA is TGTGCCAGCTCACCAAACCGAGACTATGGCTACACCTTC.

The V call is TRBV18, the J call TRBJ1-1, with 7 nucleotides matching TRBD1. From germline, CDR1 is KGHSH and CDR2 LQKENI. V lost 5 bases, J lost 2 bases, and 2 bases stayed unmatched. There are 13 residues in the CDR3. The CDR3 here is CASSTGANTEAFF. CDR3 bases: TGTGCCAGCTCAACAGGGGCTAACACTGAAGCTTTCTTT.

CDR3 nucleotide sequence: TGTGCCAGCAGTGAAGTAATATACGAGCAGTACTTC. This sequence encodes CASSEVIYEQYF. The chain joins TRBV25-1 to TRBJ2-7; D is uncertain. V shed 2 bases and J shed 4 bases, with 6 bases lying between them. This CDR3 has 12 amino acids. Germline loops: CDR1 MGHDK, CDR2 SYGVNS.

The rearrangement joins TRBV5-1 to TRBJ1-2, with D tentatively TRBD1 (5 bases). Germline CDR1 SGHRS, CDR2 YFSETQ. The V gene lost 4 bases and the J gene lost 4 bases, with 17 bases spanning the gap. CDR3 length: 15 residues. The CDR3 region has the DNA TGCGCCAGCAGCATCGGGGGGTCTAAGGTCTATGGCTACACCTTC. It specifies CASSIGGSKVYGYTF.

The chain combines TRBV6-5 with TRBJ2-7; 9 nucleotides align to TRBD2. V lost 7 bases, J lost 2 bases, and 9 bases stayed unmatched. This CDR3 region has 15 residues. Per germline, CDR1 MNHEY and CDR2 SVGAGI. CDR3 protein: CASKTSGLAPYEQYF. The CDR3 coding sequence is TGTGCCAGCAAAACTTCGGGACTAGCCCCCTACGAGCAGTACTTC.

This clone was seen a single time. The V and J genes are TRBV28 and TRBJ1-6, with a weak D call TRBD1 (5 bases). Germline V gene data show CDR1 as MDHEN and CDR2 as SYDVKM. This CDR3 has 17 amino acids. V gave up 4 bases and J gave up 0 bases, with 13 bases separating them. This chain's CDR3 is CASSSKQASSYNSPLHF. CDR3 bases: TGTGCCAGCAGTTCGAAACAGGCTAGCTCCTATAATTCACCCCTCCACTTT. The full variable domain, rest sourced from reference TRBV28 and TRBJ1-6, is DVKVTQSSRYLVKRTGEKVFLECVQDMDHENMFWYRQDPGLGLRLIYFSYDVKMKEKGDIPEGYSVSREKKERFSLILESASTNQTSMYLCASSSKQASSYNSPLHFGNGTRLTVT.

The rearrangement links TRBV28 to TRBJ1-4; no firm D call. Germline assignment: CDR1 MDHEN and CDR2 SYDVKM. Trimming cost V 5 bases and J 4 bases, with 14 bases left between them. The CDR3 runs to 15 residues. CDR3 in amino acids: CASSPLIELNEKLFF. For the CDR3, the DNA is TGTGCCAGCAGTCCCCTGATAGAGCTTAATGAAAAACTGTTTTTT.

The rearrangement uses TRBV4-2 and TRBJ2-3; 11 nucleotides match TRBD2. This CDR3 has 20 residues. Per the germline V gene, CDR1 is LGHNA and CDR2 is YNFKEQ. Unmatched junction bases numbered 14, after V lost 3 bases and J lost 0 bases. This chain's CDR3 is CASSHLAGGWGRLSTDTQYF. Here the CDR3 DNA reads TGTGCCAGCAGCCACTTAGCGGGAGGGTGGGGGCGGCTTAGCACAGATACGCAGTATTTT.

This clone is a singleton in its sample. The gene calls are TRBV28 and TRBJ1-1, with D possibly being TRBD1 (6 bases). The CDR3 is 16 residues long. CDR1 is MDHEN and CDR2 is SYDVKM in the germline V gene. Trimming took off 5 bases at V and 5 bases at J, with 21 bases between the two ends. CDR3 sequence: CASSPVGEGERTEAFF. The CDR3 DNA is TGTGCCAGCAGTCCCGTAGGTGAGGGGGAGAGGACTGAAGCTTTCTTT.